What follows describes a single TCR beta chain. What it recognizes is unknown. Data came from immunoSEQ multiplex PCR; TCRdb stores just in-frame clones and leaves some out. This sample yields 150,000 to 200,000 clones, of which 86% are seen a single time; about 2.3% belongs to the top ten. The CDR3 covers 15 residues. Trimming removed 5 bases at V and 1 base at J, with 14 bases between. Looked up from germline, CDR1 is MNHEY and CDR2 is SMNVEV (reference sequence). The data originate from a study of cytomegalovirus exposure and HLA in healthy donors. Study overall: The use of the same platform for the 120 or so validation repertoires and the 650 to 850 first-cohort repertoires was reported by a later analysis.

Overall study results and limits: The study flagged some 180 TCR beta chains as cytomegalovirus-associated. There were some public TCRs occurring in many donors, but most TCR sequences were rare. Reportedly, cytomegalovirus status was diagnosed with high sensitivity and specificity.

V is TRBV27 and J is TRBJ2-5, with a tentative D call TRBD2 (6 bases). The clonotype originates from a woman aged 18 to 35 in good health and CMV-seronegative. Material for sequencing was PBMCs. The DNA for the CDR3 is TGTGCCAGCAGTCATTTGAAGGGACTCCAAGAGACCCAGTACTTC. Translating it yields CASSHLKGLQETQYF.